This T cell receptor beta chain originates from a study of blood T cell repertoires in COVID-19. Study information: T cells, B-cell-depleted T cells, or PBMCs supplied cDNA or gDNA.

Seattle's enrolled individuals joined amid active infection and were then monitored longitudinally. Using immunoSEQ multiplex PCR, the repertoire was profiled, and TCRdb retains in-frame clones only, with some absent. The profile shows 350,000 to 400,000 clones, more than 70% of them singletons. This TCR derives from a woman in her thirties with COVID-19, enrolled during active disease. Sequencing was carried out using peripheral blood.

This CDR3 reads CASSLGNRDRDNEQFF. The CDR3 nucleotides are TGTGCCAGCAGCTTGGGGAACCGGGACAGGGACAATGAGCAGTTCTTC. The J gene is TRBJ2-1, the V gene TRBV5-4; TRBD1 matches 9 bases. The CDR3 runs to 16 residues. After removal of 0 bases from V and 5 bases from J, the junction contained 6 bases not matched to a gene. Germline V lookup: CDR1 SGHNT, CDR2 YYREEE (reference sequence).